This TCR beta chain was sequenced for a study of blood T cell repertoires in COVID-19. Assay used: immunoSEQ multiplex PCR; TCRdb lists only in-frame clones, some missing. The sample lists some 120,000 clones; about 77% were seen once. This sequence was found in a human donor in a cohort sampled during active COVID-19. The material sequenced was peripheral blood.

The CDR3 DNA follows: TGTGCCACCAGTGATCGGGTTCTTTCAGATACGCAGTATTTT. Translating gives CATSDRVLSDTQYF. The gene calls are TRBV24-1 and TRBJ2-3; D is undetermined. From germline, CDR1 is KGHDR and CDR2 SFDVKD. V gave up 3 bases and J gave up 4 bases, with 10 bases separating them. The CDR3 has 14 residues.